These 21 T cell receptor beta chains were sequenced from one sample in a study of patients and donors after allogeneic stem cell transplantation. TCRdb reanalysed the RT-PCR reads using MiXCR and keeps one entry per CDR3 protein. The sample consists of more than 150,000 distinct CDR3 sequences, 40% to 45% of them appearing once. Input material: blood, either unsorted or a sorted T cell fraction (not recorded which). All receptors come from a human donor who was either an allogeneic HSCT recipient or a stem cell or donor lymphocyte infusion donor (not recorded which). It is not recorded whose cells these are; they may come from a transplant donor.

This clonotype has just a few counts. The chain couples TRBV12-3 or TRBV12-4 to TRBJ1-3, with D perhaps TRBD1 (6 bases). Trimming stripped 8 bases from V and 4 bases from J, with 18 bases between. CDR3 length: 15 amino acids. This CDR3 is CASAPMGGGGNTIYF. The CDR3 bases are TGTGCCAGCGCCCCCATGGGGGGCGGAGGAAACACCATATATTTT.

This rearrangement joins TRBV6-1 to TRBJ2-1; 12 positions match TRBD2. Per germline, CDR1 MNHNS and CDR2 SASEGT. Trimming cost V 4 bases and J 8 bases; bases outside gene matches: 6. The CDR3 contains 15 residues. In DNA, the CDR3 is TGTGCCAGCAGTGGACTAGCGGGAGCCGTGTATGAGCAGTTCTTC. Translating it yields CASSGLAGAVYEQFF.

The genes are TRBV7-9 and TRBJ2-7, with 14 bases matching TRBD2. The germline gives CDR1 SEHNR, CDR2 FQNEAQ (reference sequence). Trimming took 8 bases from V and 3 from J; bases not matched to a gene: 3. This CDR3 has 14 residues. Written as DNA, the CDR3 is TGTGCCAGCGAAGGGACTAGCGGGAGCTACGAGCAGTACTTC. Translating gives CASEGTSGSYEQYF.

A single count supports this clonotype. The chain uses TRBV20-1 and TRBJ1-1; D is undetermined. From germline, CDR1 is DFQATT and CDR2 SNEGSKA (reference sequence). The CDR3 is 13 amino acids. Trimming stripped 0 bases from V and 4 bases from J, with 9 bases between. CDR3 protein: CSARDLRTTEAFF. Here the CDR3 DNA reads TGCAGTGCTAGAGATCTTCGCACCACTGAAGCTTTCTTT.

This clonotype was found a few times. V is TRBV12-3 or TRBV12-4 and J is TRBJ1-3, with a weak D call TRBD1 (6 bases). This CDR3 has 14 amino acids. Trimming stripped 6 bases from V and 3 bases from J, with 12 bases between. The CDR3 sequence: CASSPQGGGNTIYF. CDR3 nucleotides: TGTGCCAGCAGCCCCCAAGGGGGTGGAAACACCATATATTTT.

The J gene is TRBJ2-1, the V gene TRBV11-2; 7 bases are a match to TRBD2. V lost 5 bases, J lost 7 bases, and 11 bases stayed unmatched. The CDR3 length is 15 residues. Germline V gene lookup returns CDR1 SGHAT and CDR2 FQNNGV. The CDR3 loop reads CASSLLRLGGNEQFF. The CDR3 nucleotides read TGTGCCAGCAGCCTCCTCCGGTTGGGGGGGAATGAGCAGTTCTTC.

This sequence joins TRBV6-5 and TRBJ2-7; 13 positions agree with TRBD2. The CDR3 runs 15 residues. CDR1 is MNHEY, CDR2 SVGAGI, per germline. The V segment lost 6 bases and the J segment 2 bases; nucleotides outside the gene matches: 4. Written as DNA, the CDR3 is TGTGCCAGCAGCCGAGGGACTAGCGGGACCTACGAGCAGTACTTC. It translates to CASSRGTSGTYEQYF.

This chain uses TRBV28 with TRBJ2-7; tentative D call: TRBD2 (6 bases). The CDR3 sequence is 14 residues long. The germline V gene encodes CDR1 MDHEN and CDR2 SYDVKM. Trimming cost V 3 bases and J 3 bases, with 12 bases left between them. The CDR3 loop reads CASSFGGSNYEQYF. The DNA of the CDR3 is TGTGCCAGCAGTTTCGGAGGGTCTAACTACGAGCAGTACTTC.

V and J are TRBV29-1 and TRBJ1-2; no firm D call. Germline V gene lookup returns CDR1 SQVTM and CDR2 ANQGSEA. V was clipped by 7 bases and J by 6 bases, with 18 bases between them. The CDR3 extends over 13 amino acids. CDR3 loop: CSALLDELDGYTF. As DNA, the CDR3 is TGCAGCGCCCTACTTGATGAACTGGATGGCTACACCTTC. The full variable domain, completed using reference TRBV29-1 and TRBJ1-2, is SAVISQKPSRDICQRGTSLTIQCQVDSQVTMMFWYRQQPGQSLTLIATANQGSEATYESGFVIDKFPISRPNLTFSTLTVSNMSPEDSSIYLCSALLDELDGYTFGSGTRLTVV.

This clonotype was counted only a few times. J is TRBJ1-5 and V is TRBV12-3 or TRBV12-4; tentatively, D is TRBD1 (5 bases). There are 13 residues in the CDR3. V lost 6 bases, J lost 1 base, and 7 bases lay in between. The CDR3 DNA follows: TGTGCCAGCAGGGGGGTAAGCAATCAGCCCCAGCATTTT. It specifies CASRGVSNQPQHF.

The chain links TRBV9 to TRBJ2-1; D is perhaps TRBD2 (5 bases). V was trimmed by 3 bases and J by 5 bases, leaving 15 bases between them. CDR3 length: 15 residues. Germline-derived CDR1 and CDR2 are SGDLS and YYNGEE. CDR3 nucleotides: TGTGCCAGCAGCGGGAGAGGCGGGCTAAACAATGAGCAGTTCTTC. Translation: CASSGRGGLNNEQFF.

The chain joins TRBV4-3 to TRBJ2-3, with D uncertain. Trimming removed 4 bases at V and 1 base at J, with 9 bases between. Germline-derived CDR1 and CDR2 are LGHNA and YSLEER. The CDR3 runs 14 residues. As DNA, the CDR3 is TGCGCCAGCAGCCCAGCATATGGCACAGATACGCAGTATTTT. It yields the protein CASSPAYGTDTQYF.

The J gene is TRBJ1-1, the V gene TRBV20-1, with no clear D. The length of the CDR3 is 14 residues. Trimming removed 0 bases at V and 4 bases at J, with 12 bases between. The germline V gene has CDR1 DFQATT and CDR2 SNEGSKA (reference sequence). CDR3 loop: CSAREVGSVTEAFF. DNA for the CDR3: TGCAGTGCTAGAGAGGTAGGGAGCGTCACTGAAGCTTTCTTT.

The genes are TRBV3-1 and TRBJ1-6, with 7 positions matching TRBD1. Germline loops: CDR1 LGHDT, CDR2 YNNKEL (reference sequence). This CDR3 has 13 residues. Trimming removed 3 bases from V and 13 bases from J; junction bases left unmatched: 6. The CDR3 DNA reads TGTGCCAGCAGCCAGGGACAGCGGCCCCCCCTCCACTTT. This translates into CASSQGQRPPLHF.

This sequence joins TRBV12-3 or TRBV12-4 and TRBJ1-6; D remains unclear. CDR3 length equals 14 residues. V was shortened by 5 bases and J by 10 bases, with 15 bases between the two germline ends. In DNA form, the CDR3 reads TGTGCCAGCAGTCCTGCTTTCGGAGCATCACCCCTCCACTTT. This gives the protein CASSPAFGASPLHF.

The genes are TRBV7-2 and TRBJ1-6; D uncertain. Trimming cost V 1 base and J 10 bases, with 11 bases left between them. Per the germline V gene, CDR1 is SGHTA and CDR2 is FQGNSA. CDR3 length: 14 amino acids. The CDR3 DNA sequence: TGTGCCAGCAGCTTAGGCGGCCACCCCTCACCCCTCCACTTT. This gives the protein CASSLGGHPSPLHF.

This sequence joins TRBV27 and TRBJ1-4, with D perhaps matching TRBD1 (5 bases). Trimming pared 2 bases from V and 4 bases from J, leaving 11 bases between. The CDR3 is made up of 15 amino acids. The germline V gene has CDR1 MNHEY and CDR2 SMNVEV (reference sequence). The CDR3 region has the DNA TGTGCCAGCAGTTTAGCCGGGACCGGTAATGAAAAACTGTTTTTT. Translating gives CASSLAGTGNEKLFF. The complete variable domain, with remaining parts taken from reference TRBV27 and TRBJ1-4, reads EAQVTQNPRYLITVTGKKLTVTCSQNMNHEYMSWYRQDPGLGLRQIYYSMNVEVTDKGDVPEGYKVSRKEKRNFPLILESPSPNQTSLYFCASSLAGTGNEKLFFGSGTQLSVL.

This chain connects TRBV7-9 to TRBJ1-3, with D tentatively TRBD1 (5 bases). Germline-derived CDR1 and CDR2 are SEHNR and FQNEAQ (reference sequence). Trimming removed 4 bases from V and 0 bases from J, with 10 bases in between. This CDR3 is built from 15 residues. The CDR3: CASSSLGTSGNTIYF. Written as DNA, the CDR3 is TGTGCCAGCAGCTCGCTAGGGACCTCTGGAAACACCATATATTTT.

The gene calls are TRBV5-6 and TRBJ1-4; tentative D call: TRBD1 (5 bases). V was clipped by 0 bases and J by 8 bases, with 20 bases between them. The germline gives CDR1 SGHDT, CDR2 YYEEEE. CDR3 length: 17 amino acids. The chain's CDR3 is CASSLGRGGDLLEKLFF. CDR3 DNA sequence: TGTGCCAGCAGCTTGGGACGCGGAGGGGACCTTCTAGAAAAACTGTTTTTT.

The V call is TRBV6-5, the J call TRBJ1-1; TRBD1 aligns across 7 bases. The CDR3 is made up of 16 amino acids. V gave up 1 base and J gave up 4 bases; unmatched junction bases: 9. The germline gives CDR1 MNHEY, CDR2 SVGAGI. CDR3 residues: CASSYWPGGSITEAFF. The DNA of the CDR3 is TGTGCCAGCAGTTACTGGCCAGGGGGGTCGATCACTGAAGCTTTCTTT.

This clonotype showed up just a few times. The V call is TRBV4-3, the J call TRBJ1-1, with a possible D match to TRBD1 (6 bases). The V end lost 4 bases, the J end lost 4 bases, and 10 bases lay between the germline ends. The germline gives CDR1 LGHNA, CDR2 YSLEER. CDR3 length equals 13 residues. The CDR3 region is CASSRDTSTEAFF. The CDR3 coding sequence is TGCGCCAGCAGCCGGGACACAAGCACTGAAGCTTTCTTT.